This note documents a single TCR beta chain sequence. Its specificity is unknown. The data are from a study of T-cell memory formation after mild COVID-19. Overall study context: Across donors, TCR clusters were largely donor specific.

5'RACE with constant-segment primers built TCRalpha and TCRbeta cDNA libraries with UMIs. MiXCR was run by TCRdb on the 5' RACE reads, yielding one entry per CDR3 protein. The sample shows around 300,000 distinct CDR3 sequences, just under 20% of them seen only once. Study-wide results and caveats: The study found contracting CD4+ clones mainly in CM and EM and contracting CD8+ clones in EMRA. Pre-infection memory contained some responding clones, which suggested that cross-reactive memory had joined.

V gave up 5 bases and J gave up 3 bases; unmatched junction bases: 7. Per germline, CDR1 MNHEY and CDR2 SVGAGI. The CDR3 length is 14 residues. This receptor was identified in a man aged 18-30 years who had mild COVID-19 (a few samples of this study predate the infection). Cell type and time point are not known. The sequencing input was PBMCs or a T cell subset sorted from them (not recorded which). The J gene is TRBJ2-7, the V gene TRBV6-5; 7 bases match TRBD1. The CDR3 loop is CASSRGQLFYEQYF. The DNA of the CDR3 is TGTGCCAGCAGTAGGGGACAGTTATTCTACGAGCAGTACTTC.